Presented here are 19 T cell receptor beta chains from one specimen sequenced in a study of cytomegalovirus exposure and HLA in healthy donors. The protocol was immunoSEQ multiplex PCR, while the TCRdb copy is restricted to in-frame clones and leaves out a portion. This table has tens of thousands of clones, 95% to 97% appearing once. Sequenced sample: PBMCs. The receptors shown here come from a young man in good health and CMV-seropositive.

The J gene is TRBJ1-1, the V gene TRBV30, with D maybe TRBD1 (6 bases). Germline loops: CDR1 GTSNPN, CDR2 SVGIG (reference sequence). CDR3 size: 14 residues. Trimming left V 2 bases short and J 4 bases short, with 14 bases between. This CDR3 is CAWSSGTPVTEAFF. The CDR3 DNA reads TGTGCCTGGAGTTCAGGGACACCTGTCACTGAAGCTTTCTTT.

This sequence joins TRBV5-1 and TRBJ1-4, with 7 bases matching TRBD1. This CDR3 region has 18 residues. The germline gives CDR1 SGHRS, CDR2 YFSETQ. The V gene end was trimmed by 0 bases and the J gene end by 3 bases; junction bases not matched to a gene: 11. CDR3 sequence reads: CASSLDRGPSVANEKLFF. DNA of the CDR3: TGCGCCAGCAGCTTGGATAGGGGGCCTTCAGTGGCTAATGAAAAACTGTTTTTT.

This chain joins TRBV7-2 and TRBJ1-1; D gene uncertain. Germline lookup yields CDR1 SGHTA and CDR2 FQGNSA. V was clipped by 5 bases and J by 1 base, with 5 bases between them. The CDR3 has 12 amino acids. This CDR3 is CASSPWNTEAFF. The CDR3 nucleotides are TGTGCCAGCAGCCCATGGAACACTGAAGCTTTCTTT.

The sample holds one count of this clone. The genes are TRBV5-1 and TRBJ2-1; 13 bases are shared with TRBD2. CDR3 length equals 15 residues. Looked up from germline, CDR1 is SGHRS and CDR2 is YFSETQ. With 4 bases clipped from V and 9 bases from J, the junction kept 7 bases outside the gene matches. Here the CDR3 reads CASSKLAGGPFEQFF. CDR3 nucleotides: TGCGCCAGCAGCAAACTAGCGGGAGGGCCGTTTGAGCAGTTCTTC.

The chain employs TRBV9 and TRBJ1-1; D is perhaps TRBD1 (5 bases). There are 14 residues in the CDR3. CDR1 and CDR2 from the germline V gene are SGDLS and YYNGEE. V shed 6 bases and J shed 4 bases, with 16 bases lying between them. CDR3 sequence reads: CASKSGGGSTEAFF. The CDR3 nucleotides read TGTGCCAGCAAATCGGGGGGGGGATCCACTGAAGCTTTCTTT.

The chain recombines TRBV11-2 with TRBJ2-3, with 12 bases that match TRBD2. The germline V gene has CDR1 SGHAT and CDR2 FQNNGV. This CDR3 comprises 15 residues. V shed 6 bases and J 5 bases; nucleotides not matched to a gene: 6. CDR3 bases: TGTGCCAGCAGTTCTCCGGGACTAGCGGGAGATACGCAGTATTTT. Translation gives CASSSPGLAGDTQYF.

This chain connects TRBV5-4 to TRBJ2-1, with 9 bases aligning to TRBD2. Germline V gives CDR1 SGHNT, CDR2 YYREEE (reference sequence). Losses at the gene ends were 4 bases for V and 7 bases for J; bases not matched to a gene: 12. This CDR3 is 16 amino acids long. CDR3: CASSQGAGGSWNEQFF. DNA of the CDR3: TGTGCCAGCAGCCAGGGAGCGGGAGGCTCGTGGAATGAGCAGTTCTTC.

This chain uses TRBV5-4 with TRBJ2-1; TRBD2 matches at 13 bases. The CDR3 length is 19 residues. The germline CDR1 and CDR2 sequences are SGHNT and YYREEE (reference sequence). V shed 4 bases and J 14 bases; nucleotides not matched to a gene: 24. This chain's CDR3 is CASSGGLAGVSLVGRREFF. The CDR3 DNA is TGTGCCAGCAGCGGCGGACTAGCGGGAGTAAGTTTGGTTGGGAGACGGGAGTTCTTC.

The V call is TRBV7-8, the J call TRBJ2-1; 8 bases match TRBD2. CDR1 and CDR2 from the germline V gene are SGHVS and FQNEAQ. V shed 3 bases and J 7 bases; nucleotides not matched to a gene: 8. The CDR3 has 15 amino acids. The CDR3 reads CASSFPGLGSNEQFF. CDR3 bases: TGTGCCAGCAGCTTCCCGGGACTAGGTTCTAATGAGCAGTTCTTC.

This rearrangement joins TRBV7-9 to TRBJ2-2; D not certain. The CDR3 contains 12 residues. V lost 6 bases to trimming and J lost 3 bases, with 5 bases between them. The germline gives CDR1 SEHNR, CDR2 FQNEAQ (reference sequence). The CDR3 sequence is CASRGHTGELFF. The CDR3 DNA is TGTGCCAGCAGGGGCCACACCGGGGAGCTGTTTTTT.

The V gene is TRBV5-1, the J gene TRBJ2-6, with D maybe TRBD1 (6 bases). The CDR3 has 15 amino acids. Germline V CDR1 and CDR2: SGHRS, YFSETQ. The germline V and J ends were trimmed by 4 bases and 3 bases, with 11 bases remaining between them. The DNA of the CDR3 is TGCGCCAGCAGCGTAGGGGGATATGGGGCCAACGTCCTGACTTTC. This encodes CASSVGGYGANVLTF.

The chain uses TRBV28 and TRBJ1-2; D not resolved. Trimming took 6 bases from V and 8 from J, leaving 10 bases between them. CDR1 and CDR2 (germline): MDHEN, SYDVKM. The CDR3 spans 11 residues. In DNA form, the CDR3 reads TGTGCCAGCAGAATACCTGCGGGCTACACCTTC. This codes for CASRIPAGYTF.

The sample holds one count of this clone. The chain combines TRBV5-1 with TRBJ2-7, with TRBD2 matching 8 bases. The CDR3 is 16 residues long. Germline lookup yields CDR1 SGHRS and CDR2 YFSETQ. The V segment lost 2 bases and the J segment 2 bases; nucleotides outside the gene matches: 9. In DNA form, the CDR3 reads TGCGCCAGCAGCTTTGGGGGTAGCGGGGTCCCCTACGAGCAGTACTTC. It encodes CASSFGGSGVPYEQYF.

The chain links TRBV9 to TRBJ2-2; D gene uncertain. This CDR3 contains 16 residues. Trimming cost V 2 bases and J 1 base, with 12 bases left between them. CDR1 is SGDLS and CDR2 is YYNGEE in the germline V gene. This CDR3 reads CASSVQHGLNTGELFF. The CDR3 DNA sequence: TGTGCCAGCAGCGTCCAACACGGGTTGAACACCGGGGAGCTGTTTTTT.

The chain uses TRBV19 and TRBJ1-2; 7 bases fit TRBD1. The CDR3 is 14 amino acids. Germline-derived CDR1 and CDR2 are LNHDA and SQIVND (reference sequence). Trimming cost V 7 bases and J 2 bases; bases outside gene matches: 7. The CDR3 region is CASNPTGTNYGYTF. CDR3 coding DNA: TGTGCCAGTAACCCGACAGGGACCAACTATGGCTACACCTTC.

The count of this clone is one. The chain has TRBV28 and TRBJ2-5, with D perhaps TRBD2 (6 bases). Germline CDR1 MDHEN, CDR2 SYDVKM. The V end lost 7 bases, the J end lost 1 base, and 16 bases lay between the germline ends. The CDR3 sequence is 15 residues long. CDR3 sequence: CASKPGGGSQETQYF. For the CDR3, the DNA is TGTGCCAGCAAGCCTGGCGGAGGGTCCCAAGAGACCCAGTACTTC.

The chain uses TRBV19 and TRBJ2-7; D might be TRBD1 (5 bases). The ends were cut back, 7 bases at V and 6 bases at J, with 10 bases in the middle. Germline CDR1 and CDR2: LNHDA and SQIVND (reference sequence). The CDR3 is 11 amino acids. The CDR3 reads CASNQGPEQYF. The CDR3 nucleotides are TGTGCCAGTAACCAGGGCCCCGAGCAGTACTTC.

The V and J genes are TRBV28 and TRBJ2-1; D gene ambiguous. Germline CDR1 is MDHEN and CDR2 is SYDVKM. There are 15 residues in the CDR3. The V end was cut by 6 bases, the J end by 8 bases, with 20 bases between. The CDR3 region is CASSLFLSSFYEQFF. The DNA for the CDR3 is TGTGCCAGCAGCCTTTTCTTGAGCTCCTTTTATGAGCAGTTCTTC.

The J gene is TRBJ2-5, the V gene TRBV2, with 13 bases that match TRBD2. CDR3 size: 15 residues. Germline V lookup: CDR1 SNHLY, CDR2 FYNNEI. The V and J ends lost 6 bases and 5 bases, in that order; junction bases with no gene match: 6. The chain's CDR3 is CASRGTSGKGETQYF. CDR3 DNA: TGTGCCAGCAGAGGGACTAGCGGGAAGGGTGAGACCCAGTACTTC.